A single sample gave rise to the 30 T cell receptor beta chains below, sequenced in a study of T-cell memory formation after mild COVID-19. TCRdb re-derived calls from the 5' RACE reads in MiXCR, one entry per CDR3 protein. The sample has roughly 170,000 distinct CDR3 sequences; about a fifth are singletons. Sample: PBMCs or a T cell subset sorted from them (not recorded which). Receptor source: an adult woman who had mild COVID-19 (a few samples of this study predate the infection). Cell type and time point are not known.

This clonotype came up a few times. The CDR3 nucleotides read TGTGCCATAATAGCGGGGCTCGAAGGTTACGAGCAGTACTTC. This sequence encodes CAIIAGLEGYEQYF. The rearrangement joins TRBV2 to TRBJ2-7; 8 bases match TRBD2. The CDR3 length is 14 residues. From germline, CDR1 is SNHLY and CDR2 FYNNEI. Losses at the gene ends were 10 bases for V and 4 bases for J; bases not matched to a gene: 12. Variable domain in full (rest from reference TRBV2 and TRBJ2-7): EPEVTQTPSHQVTQMGQEVILRCVPISNHLYFYWYRQILGQKVEFLVSFYNNEISEKSEIFDDQFSVERPDGSNFTLKIRSTKLEDSAMYFCAIIAGLEGYEQYFGPGTRLTVT.

The DNA for the CDR3 is TGTGCCAGCTCACCACCGTGGGAGGTGGGCAATCAGCCCCAGCATTTT. Its protein product is CASSPPWEVGNQPQHF. This sequence joins TRBV18 and TRBJ1-5; D gene unclear. CDR1 and CDR2 (germline): KGHSH, LQKENI. Trimming shortened V by 0 bases and J by 2 bases, and 11 bases separated the two germline ends. The CDR3 has 16 residues.

This clonotype was observed a handful of times. The chain carries TRBV7-2 and TRBJ2-5, with 8 bases matching TRBD1. V gave up 5 bases and J gave up 0 bases; unmatched junction bases: 17. The CDR3 extends over 19 amino acids. Looked up from germline, CDR1 is SGHTA and CDR2 is FQGNSA. The CDR3 sequence is CASSPGTGHMNEYQETQYF. The CDR3 bases are TGTGCCAGCAGCCCCGGGACAGGTCATATGAATGAGTACCAAGAGACCCAGTACTTC. Variable domain in full (rest from reference TRBV7-2 and TRBJ2-5): GAGVSQSPSNKVTEKGKDVELRCDPISGHTALYWYRQSLGQGLEFLIYFQGNSAPDKSGLPSDRFSAERTGGSVSTLTIQRTQQEDSAVYLCASSPGTGHMNEYQETQYFGPGTRLLVL.

Here the CDR3 DNA reads TGTGCCAGCAGCTTAAAGCTGGGGATGAACACTGAAGCTTTCTTT. Residues: CASSLKLGMNTEAFF. V usage is TRBV7-8 and J usage is TRBJ1-1; D gene unclear. V dropped 2 bases and J dropped 0 bases, with 10 bases sitting between them. This CDR3 has 15 amino acids. CDR1 is SGHVS, CDR2 FQNEAQ, per germline.

This clonotype has just a few counts. The chain uses TRBV12-3 or TRBV12-4 and TRBJ2-7; no firm D call. The CDR3 runs 15 residues. The V end was cut by 6 bases, the J end by 3 bases, with 18 bases between. In DNA, the CDR3 is TGTGCCAGCAGGCCAGATGGCTGGCTGGGCTACGAGCAGTACTTC. The encoded protein is CASRPDGWLGYEQYF.

This chain uses TRBV6-5 with TRBJ2-1, with 9 nucleotides matching TRBD2. Germline V gives CDR1 MNHEY, CDR2 SVGAGI. The CDR3 has 17 amino acids. J lost 1 base, V lost 5 bases, and 9 bases had no gene match. The CDR3 bases are TGTGCCAGCAGTCCCCACCTAGCGGGAATGTCCTACAATGAGCAGTTCTTC. Protein product: CASSPHLAGMSYNEQFF.

This clonotype was counted at least ten times. The rearrangement joins TRBV12-3 or TRBV12-4 to TRBJ2-2; unclear D gene. This CDR3 is 14 amino acids long. The V gene lost 5 bases and the J gene lost 0 bases, with 7 bases spanning the gap. CDR3 nucleotide sequence: TGTGCCAGCAGTCTGGCCCCGAACACCGGGGAGCTGTTTTTT. Translated: CASSLAPNTGELFF.

The chain couples TRBV24-1 to TRBJ1-2; 9 bases are a match to TRBD1. The germline CDR1 and CDR2 sequences are KGHDR and SFDVKD. V was clipped by 1 base and J by 2 bases; unmatched bases: 7. The length of the CDR3 is 17 residues. CDR3 bases: TGTGCCACCAGTGATTTCCGGGGGGACAGGGAGAACTATGGCTACACCTTC. Its translation: CATSDFRGDRENYGYTF.

The CDR3 region is CASSLSGTGAYEQYF. CDR3 DNA: TGTGCCAGCAGTCTCTCCGGGACAGGGGCCTACGAGCAGTACTTC. The chain couples TRBV12-3 or TRBV12-4 to TRBJ2-7; TRBD1 aligns across 10 bases. The J segment lost 2 bases and the V segment lost 5 bases, leaving 6 bases of the junction unmatched. The CDR3 spans 15 residues.

This clonotype was observed a handful of times. J is TRBJ2-1 and V is TRBV19; 7 nucleotides agree with TRBD1. Germline CDR1 reads LNHDA; CDR2 reads SQIVND (reference sequence). Trimming at V came to 2 bases and at J to 4 bases, leaving 2 bases not matched to a gene. The length of the CDR3 is 14 residues. The CDR3 DNA is TGTGCCAGTAGTATATCGGACAGGTACAATGAGCAGTTCTTC. It codes for CASSISDRYNEQFF.

This chain uses TRBV2 with TRBJ1-2; tentatively, D is TRBD1 (5 bases). The CDR3 loop spans 10 amino acids. Per germline, CDR1 SNHLY and CDR2 FYNNEI. Trimming removed 6 bases at V and 7 bases at J, with 6 bases between. The CDR3 DNA sequence: TGTGCCAGCAGGCAGGGTGGCTACACCTTC. It specifies CASRQGGYTF.

This clonotype was observed a handful of times. The chain uses TRBV23-1 and TRBJ2-5, with D perhaps given as TRBD1 or TRBD2 (5 bases each). TRBV23-1 is an ORF, and what it does is uncertain. Trimming took off 4 bases at V and 5 bases at J, with 8 bases between the two ends. This CDR3 comprises 12 residues. CDR3 bases: TGCGCCAGCAGTCCAGAGGGGGAGACCCAGTACTTC. It translates to CASSPEGETQYF.

This clonotype was observed a few times. The rearrangement joins TRBV4-1 to TRBJ2-1; possible D gene TRBD2, 5 bases. Germline V lookup: CDR1 MGHRA, CDR2 YSYEKL. V was pared by 0 bases and J by 3 bases, with 12 bases between. The CDR3 spans 16 residues. CDR3 sequence (DNA): TGCGCCAGCAGCCAAGAAAGGGCGGGCGTCTACAATGAGCAGTTCTTC. It codes for CASSQERAGVYNEQFF.

The sample holds a few counts of this clonotype. The chain recombines TRBV3-1 with TRBJ2-7, with TRBD1 matching 7 bases. The V gene's germline CDR1 is LGHDT and CDR2 YNNKEL (reference sequence). V lost 6 bases to trimming and J lost 2 bases; unmatched junction nucleotides: 7. The CDR3 loop spans 14 amino acids. CDR3 protein: CASSGDSHTYEQYF. Written as DNA, the CDR3 is TGTGCCAGCAGTGGGGACAGCCACACCTACGAGCAGTACTTC.

The chain carries TRBV19 and TRBJ2-4; D assignment may be TRBD1 or TRBD2 (6 bases each). Germline CDR1 reads LNHDA; CDR2 reads SQIVND (reference sequence). The CDR3 contains 13 residues. V gave up 4 bases and J gave up 7 bases, with 11 bases separating them. The CDR3 DNA reads TGTGCCAGTAGTACGATAGGGGGGAACATTCAGTACTTC. It specifies CASSTIGGNIQYF.

The chain carries TRBV12-3 or TRBV12-4 and TRBJ1-2, with 9 bases aligning to TRBD1. The CDR3 length is 14 residues. J lost 6 bases, V lost 5 bases, and 7 bases had no gene match. CDR3 loop: CASSQQQGADGYTF. In DNA, the CDR3 is TGTGCCAGCAGTCAACAACAGGGGGCGGATGGCTACACCTTC.

The rearrangement joins TRBV27 to TRBJ2-2, with D possibly matching TRBD2 (6 bases). V lost 3 bases and J 3 bases, leaving 14 bases between the germline ends. CDR3 size: 16 residues. The germline V gene has CDR1 MNHEY and CDR2 SMNVEV (reference sequence). The CDR3, as DNA: TGTGCCAGCAGTTTGGAGGGGAAGAGGTACACCGGGGAGCTGTTTTTT. It codes for CASSLEGKRYTGELFF.

The chain combines TRBV7-9 with TRBJ2-5; the D gene is possibly TRBD2 (6 bases). Per the germline V gene, CDR1 is SEHNR and CDR2 is FQNEAQ (reference sequence). V lost 5 bases and J lost 5, with 18 bases in between. The CDR3 is made up of 15 amino acids. The CDR3 DNA reads as TGTGCCAGCAGCCCCGGGACCCGGGGGAGGGAGACCCAGTACTTC. Residues: CASSPGTRGRETQYF.

The V call is TRBV25-1, the J call TRBJ2-5; 8 nucleotides line up with TRBD2. V shed 4 bases, J shed 7 bases, and the junction held 8 bases outside the gene matches. The CDR3 runs 14 residues. Per germline, CDR1 MGHDK and CDR2 SYGVNS. The CDR3 DNA reads as TGTGCCAGCAGTGTAAATCGGGAGGGGAGGACCCAGTACTTC. Amino acid sequence: CASSVNREGRTQYF.

This clonotype was seen a handful of times. The chain has TRBV6-5 and TRBJ1-5, with no clear D. Germline-derived CDR1 and CDR2 are MNHEY and SVGAGI. The CDR3 runs 16 residues. Trimming removed 6 bases from V and 3 bases from J, with 18 bases in between. CDR3: CASSSLGSIPNQPQHF. CDR3 sequence (DNA): TGTGCCAGCAGCTCGCTGGGCTCGATCCCCAATCAGCCCCAGCATTTT.

The J gene is TRBJ2-7, the V gene TRBV29-1, with a weak D call TRBD2 (6 bases). The CDR3 extends over 13 amino acids. Germline CDR1 is SQVTM and CDR2 is ANQGSEA. Deletions cut 6 bases from V and 0 bases from J, with 12 bases between. For the CDR3, the DNA is TGCAGCGTCGGGACTCAGAGCTCCTACGAGCAGTACTTC. Protein sequence: CSVGTQSSYEQYF.

This clonotype was seen more than once but under ten times. The rearrangement links TRBV10-3 to TRBJ2-2; D gene unclear. Trimming shortened V by 8 bases and J by 0 bases, and 16 bases separated the two germline ends. Per germline, CDR1 ENHRY and CDR2 SYGVKD. The CDR3 length is 16 residues. The CDR3 is CAILLGNSANTGELFF. CDR3 nucleotides: TGTGCCATCTTATTAGGGAACAGCGCGAACACCGGGGAGCTGTTTTTT.

The rearrangement links TRBV11-3 to TRBJ1-2; 7 nucleotides agree with TRBD1. The CDR3 is 13 residues long. V gave up 5 bases and J gave up 4 bases; unmatched junction bases: 4. In germline, CDR1 is SGHNT, CDR2 YENEEA. As DNA, the CDR3 is TGTGCCAGCAGCGCGGGACAGCGCTATGGCTACACCTTC. Protein product: CASSAGQRYGYTF.

The chain employs TRBV6-7 and TRBJ1-1, with 8 positions matching TRBD1. TRBV6-7 qualifies as an ORF whose function is uncertain. J was trimmed by 4 bases and V by 10 bases; bases with no gene match: 14. This CDR3 spans 15 amino acids. Here the CDR3 reads CATERQGAGSTEAFF. In DNA form, the CDR3 reads TGTGCCACCGAGAGGCAGGGGGCTGGTAGCACTGAAGCTTTCTTT.

The J gene is TRBJ2-2, the V gene TRBV24-1, with D perhaps assigned TRBD1 or TRBD2 (5 bases each). This CDR3 is 17 amino acids long. Germline CDR1 reads KGHDR; CDR2 reads SFDVKD. Trimming shortened V by 0 bases and J by 2 bases, and 12 bases separated the two germline ends. Here the CDR3 reads CATSDLTGTHNTGELFF. For the CDR3, the DNA is TGTGCCACCAGTGATTTGACCGGGACCCACAACACCGGGGAGCTGTTTTTT.

Written as DNA, the CDR3 is TGTGCCAGCAGCCAAGATAAGACAGGGGATCAGCCCCAGCATTTT. It translates to CASSQDKTGDQPQHF. The gene calls are TRBV14 and TRBJ1-5, with TRBD1 matching over 8 bases. V shed 0 bases, J shed 5 bases, and the junction held 3 bases outside the gene matches. CDR3 size: 15 residues. In germline, CDR1 is SGHDN, CDR2 FVKESK.

A note on this clonotype: A read error may produce the germline difference seen at one junction end. In nucleotides, the CDR3 is TGTGCCAGCAGCGCGGGTGGACGGAACGCCGGGGAGCTGTTTTTT. Translating gives CASSAGGRNAGELFF. The chain combines TRBV9 with TRBJ2-2; D gene ambiguous. Germline CDR1 SGDLS, CDR2 YYNGEE. CDR3 size: 15 residues.

This clonotype was observed a handful of times. V is TRBV4-1 and J is TRBJ2-7; 9 bases align to TRBD2. Germline V gene data show CDR1 as MGHRA and CDR2 as YSYEKL. The CDR3 extends over 15 amino acids. The V and J ends lost 3 bases and 2 bases, in that order; junction bases with no gene match: 5. CDR3 sequence reads: CASSQATSGAYEQYF. CDR3 DNA: TGCGCCAGCAGCCAGGCGACTAGCGGAGCCTACGAGCAGTACTTC.

This chain links TRBV3-1 with TRBJ2-1, with TRBD1 matching over 8 bases. Germline values: CDR1 LGHDT, CDR2 YNNKEL (reference sequence). The CDR3 is 13 amino acids. V lost 5 bases, J lost 7 bases, and 4 bases stayed unmatched. The chain's CDR3 is CASSWDRRNEQFF. The CDR3, as DNA: TGTGCCAGCAGCTGGGACAGGCGTAATGAGCAGTTCTTC.

This clonotype was seen only a few times. V is TRBV11-1 and J is TRBJ1-1; 8 bases map to TRBD1. The germline CDR1 and CDR2 sequences are SGHAT and FQDESV (reference sequence). The CDR3 length is 14 residues. After removal of 5 bases from V and 8 bases from J, the junction contained 10 bases not matched to a gene. In DNA form, the CDR3 reads TGTGCCAGCAGCGCCCGACAGGGGATGGCGGAAGCTTTCTTT. The encoded protein is CASSARQGMAEAFF.